The T cell receptor beta chain described here comes from a study of blood T cell repertoires in COVID-19. Study overall: Collection of acute and convalescent COVID-19 samples took place in the United States, Italy and Spain. Sources were T cells, B-cell-depleted T cells, or PBMCs; the material itself was cDNA or gDNA.

In the study's own analysis: Researchers report that nucleated cell counts were estimated from reference gene primer amplification. Produced via immunoSEQ multiplex PCR; TCRdb's table is partial and in-frame only. That table gives V, J and clone size, and the DNA gave D and trimming. The data contain over 120,000 clones, roughly four fifths of them singletons. CDR3 length: 15 residues. Trimming at V came to 4 bases and at J to 4 bases, leaving 5 bases not matched to a gene. Per germline, CDR1 SGDLS and CDR2 YYNGEE. This clonotype was obtained from a woman aged 45-65 years with active or convalescent COVID-19. The specimen sequenced was peripheral blood. J is TRBJ1-1 and V is TRBV9; TRBD1 aligns across 12 bases. The CDR3 sequence: CASSRSGQGATEAFF. The CDR3 bases are TGTGCCAGCAGCAGGTCGGGACAGGGGGCCACTGAAGCTTTCTTT. Together with reference TRBV9 and TRBJ1-1, the CDR3 gives the full variable domain: DSGVTQTPKHLITATGQRVTLRCSPRSGDLSVYWYQQSLDQGLQFLIQYYNGEERAKGNILERFSAQQFPDLHSELNLSSLELGDSALYFCASSRSGQGATEAFFGQGTRLTVV.